Below are 30 T cell receptor beta chains sequenced from a single sample in a study of cytomegalovirus exposure and HLA in healthy donors. In the PCR, 60 Vbeta and 13 Jbeta primers were used. Clones were read by immunoSEQ multiplex PCR, and TCRdb kept only the in-frame ones, dropping some. In the table there are under 200,000 clones, more than 65% of which are singletons. The sequenced sample was PBMCs. The receptor set was obtained from a woman in her 50s in good health and CMV-seronegative.

The chain recombines TRBV7-9 with TRBJ1-2; D ambiguous. CDR3 length equals 11 residues. Trimming shortened V by 1 base and J by 8 bases, and 5 bases separated the two germline ends. Germline assignment: CDR1 SEHNR and CDR2 FQNEAQ (reference sequence). CDR3 coding DNA: TGTGCCAGCAGCTTAGAACGGGGCTACACCTTC. Its translation: CASSLERGYTF.

The J gene is TRBJ1-1, the V gene TRBV5-1; possible D gene TRBD1, 6 bases. Germline loops: CDR1 SGHRS, CDR2 YFSETQ. The CDR3 runs 13 residues. Deletions cut 3 bases from V and 3 bases from J, with 9 bases between. CDR3 loop: CASSSGQYTEAFF. Written as DNA, the CDR3 is TGCGCCAGCAGCTCCGGACAGTACACTGAAGCTTTCTTT.

This clone was counted only a few times. This rearrangement joins TRBV29-1 to TRBJ2-5; no definite D call. The CDR3 runs 18 residues. The V gene's germline CDR1 is SQVTM and CDR2 ANQGSEA. Between the trimmed V and J ends, which lost 0 bases and 7 bases, there was a span of 27 bases. The chain's CDR3 is CSVEDPSEALLSIGTQYF. The CDR3 region has the DNA TGCAGCGTTGAAGATCCCAGCGAGGCACTTCTCAGTATAGGGACCCAGTACTTC.

This clone was counted a single time. V gene TRBV5-4 combines with J gene TRBJ2-1, with D tentatively TRBD2 (6 bases). The V gene's germline CDR1 is SGHNT and CDR2 YYREEE (reference sequence). The CDR3 extends over 15 amino acids. The V end lost 1 base, the J end lost 5 bases, and 13 bases lay between the germline ends. The CDR3 is CASSLNWLANNEQFF. The CDR3 DNA is TGTGCCAGCAGCTTGAACTGGCTAGCGAACAATGAGCAGTTCTTC.

This sequence joins TRBV2 and TRBJ1-1; D remains unclear. Germline lookup yields CDR1 SNHLY and CDR2 FYNNEI. CDR3 length equals 15 residues. Trimming left V 4 bases short and J 1 base short, with 13 bases between. CDR3 amino acids: CASSVPAGPNTEAFF. For the CDR3, the DNA is TGTGCCAGCAGTGTACCCGCGGGCCCGAACACTGAAGCTTTCTTT.

The gene calls are TRBV6-1 and TRBJ1-2; D unclear. The CDR3 length is 11 residues. In germline, CDR1 is MNHNS, CDR2 SASEGT. The ends were cut back, 4 bases at V and 5 bases at J, with 5 bases in the middle. The CDR3 DNA sequence: TGTGCCAGCAGTGGAACATATGGCTACACCTTC. It encodes CASSGTYGYTF.

This clone has just a few counts. The chain joins TRBV5-1 to TRBJ2-1, with D possibly matching TRBD2 (5 bases). Trimming removed 3 bases at V and 2 bases at J, with 12 bases between. Germline loops: CDR1 SGHRS, CDR2 YFSETQ. The CDR3 runs to 15 residues. The DNA for the CDR3 is TGCGCCAGCAGCTCCGGACTTACCACCTACAATGAGCAGTTCTTC. This gives the protein CASSSGLTTYNEQFF.

This rearrangement joins TRBV7-2 to TRBJ1-2; perhaps TRBD1 as D (5 bases). Trimming cost V 2 bases and J 4 bases, with 14 bases left between them. The V gene's germline CDR1 is SGHTA and CDR2 FQGNSA. The CDR3 loop spans 15 amino acids. CDR3 nucleotide sequence: TGTGCCAGCAGCTTACCCCCCGGGGGTCGCTATGGCTACACCTTC. Amino acids: CASSLPPGGRYGYTF.

The chain carries TRBV19 and TRBJ2-6, with D perhaps TRBD2 (6 bases). CDR3 length equals 18 residues. V lost 1 base and J 0 bases, leaving 13 bases between the germline ends. Looked up from germline, CDR1 is LNHDA and CDR2 is SQIVND (reference sequence). The CDR3 protein is CASSIAGGPLSGANVLTF. DNA for the CDR3: TGTGCCAGTAGTATAGCTGGAGGGCCCCTCTCTGGGGCCAACGTCCTGACTTTC.

The genes are TRBV30 and TRBJ1-2; D ambiguous. V lost 0 bases and J lost 2, with 4 bases in between. The CDR3 length is 12 residues. The germline V gene encodes CDR1 GTSNPN and CDR2 SVGIG (reference sequence). The CDR3 protein is CAWSVFNYGYTF. The CDR3 nucleotides read TGTGCCTGGAGTGTCTTCAACTATGGCTACACCTTC. Full variable domain (outside the CDR3, taken from reference TRBV30 and TRBJ1-2): SQTIHQWPATLVQPVGSPLSLECTVEGTSNPNLYWYRQAAGRGLQLLFYSVGIGQISSEVPQNLSASRPQDRQFILSSKKLLLSDSGFYLCAWSVFNYGYTFGSGTRLTVV.

The chain carries TRBV4-1 and TRBJ2-3, with 8 positions matching TRBD2. CDR1 and CDR2 (germline): MGHRA, YSYEKL. The junction had 8 bases not matched to a gene; V was cut back by 5 bases and J by 1 base. This CDR3 comprises 16 residues. The DNA of the CDR3 is TGCGCCAGCAGCGCCGACGGGGGGGCAGGCACAGATACGCAGTATTTT. Residues: CASSADGGAGTDTQYF.

This clone turned up a few times. The chain couples TRBV28 to TRBJ1-2, with TRBD1 identical over 9 bases. The CDR3 totals 14 residues. Looked up from germline, CDR1 is MDHEN and CDR2 is SYDVKM. The J segment lost 7 bases and the V segment lost 6 bases, leaving 9 bases of the junction unmatched. Written as DNA, the CDR3 is TGTGCCAGCAGGACATACAGGGGGCAGAGTGGCTACACCTTC. It yields the protein CASRTYRGQSGYTF.

The rearrangement uses TRBV4-3 and TRBJ2-2; D perhaps matches TRBD2 (5 bases). The CDR3 runs to 12 residues. Germline V gene sequence: CDR1 LGHNA, CDR2 YSLEER. Between the trimmed V and J ends, which lost 5 bases and 8 bases, there was a span of 9 bases. The CDR3 spells CASSRGSGELFF. CDR3 nucleotides: TGCGCCAGCAGCAGAGGGAGTGGGGAGCTGTTTTTT.

V is TRBV19 and J is TRBJ2-1; a possible D gene is TRBD2 (7 bases). Germline V lookup: CDR1 LNHDA, CDR2 SQIVND (reference sequence). The V end lost 2 bases, the J end lost 8 bases, and 10 bases lay between the germline ends. The CDR3 runs to 13 residues. The CDR3 DNA sequence: TGTGCCAGTAGTATACGGGGGGCCGATGAGCAGTTCTTC. Translation gives CASSIRGADEQFF.

This chain uses TRBV15 with TRBJ2-1; no clear D gene. Trimming pared 4 bases from V and 4 bases from J, leaving 11 bases between. This CDR3 contains 14 residues. The germline CDR1 and CDR2 sequences are LNHNV and YYDKDF (reference sequence). In nucleotides, the CDR3 is TGTGCCACCAGCAAGCCTTCCGGGTACAATGAGCAGTTCTTC. Translated, it gives CATSKPSGYNEQFF.

This sequence joins TRBV18 and TRBJ2-6, with D possibly being TRBD1 (6 bases). Germline lookup yields CDR1 KGHSH and CDR2 LQKENI. The CDR3 sequence is 15 residues long. Trimming took 4 bases from V and 4 from J, leaving 11 bases between them. CDR3 loop: CASSQQGLGANVLTF. CDR3 DNA sequence: TGTGCCAGCTCACAGCAGGGGTTGGGGGCCAACGTCCTGACTTTC.

The chain carries TRBV11-2 and TRBJ1-2; no definite D call. Trimming removed 3 bases from V and 1 base from J, with 6 bases in between. From germline, CDR1 is SGHAT and CDR2 FQNNGV. The CDR3 length is 13 residues. CDR3 amino acids: CASSFSYNYGYTF. The CDR3 DNA is TGTGCCAGCAGCTTTTCGTATAACTATGGCTACACCTTC.

This chain uses TRBV28 with TRBJ2-1; D might be TRBD2 (5 bases). V was shortened by 5 bases and J by 1 base, with 15 bases between the two germline ends. CDR3 size: 16 residues. Germline V gives CDR1 MDHEN, CDR2 SYDVKM. The CDR3 coding sequence is TGTGCCAGCAGTACTTATTCGGGGATTTCCTACAATGAGCAGTTCTTC. Its protein is CASSTYSGISYNEQFF.

The rearrangement links TRBV6-1 to TRBJ2-7; possible D gene TRBD1, 5 bases. Germline values: CDR1 MNHNS, CDR2 SASEGT. The ends were cut back, 4 bases at V and 4 bases at J, with 14 bases in the middle. The CDR3 covers 14 residues. The CDR3 here is CASSGAGAQYEQYF. CDR3 nucleotide sequence: TGTGCCAGCAGTGGTGCTGGGGCGCAGTACGAGCAGTACTTC.

The chain has TRBV7-9 and TRBJ2-2, with 9 bases identical to TRBD2. J lost 1 base, V lost 5 bases, and 8 bases had no gene match. CDR1 and CDR2 from the germline V gene are SEHNR and FQNEAQ (reference sequence). This CDR3 contains 17 residues. The CDR3 sequence: CASSHPPLAGNTGELFF. The DNA for the CDR3 is TGTGCCAGCAGCCATCCCCCACTAGCGGGGAACACCGGGGAGCTGTTTTTT.

The V and J genes are TRBV9 and TRBJ2-1, with 11 bases lining up with TRBD1. CDR1 is SGDLS, CDR2 YYNGEE, per germline. Losses at the gene ends were 0 bases for V and 9 bases for J; bases not matched to a gene: 8. CDR3 size: 16 residues. The CDR3 coding sequence is TGTGCCAGCAGCGTAGGGACAGGGGGCCCCACAATTGAGCAGTTCTTC. Translation gives CASSVGTGGPTIEQFF.

The genes are TRBV2 and TRBJ1-1; maybe TRBD1 (6 bases). Trimming stripped 9 bases from V and 4 bases from J, with 18 bases between. The CDR3 is made up of 14 amino acids. The germline V gene has CDR1 SNHLY and CDR2 FYNNEI. CDR3 DNA: TGTGCCAGGTCCCCCGGGGGGCTGATCACTGAAGCTTTCTTT. Amino acids: CARSPGGLITEAFF.

This clone was detected a few times. V is TRBV4-3 and J is TRBJ2-5, with a possible D match to TRBD2 (6 bases). V lost 0 bases and J 5 bases, leaving 13 bases between the germline ends. Germline CDR1 is LGHNA and CDR2 is YSLEER. This CDR3 comprises 15 residues. CDR3 in DNA: TGCGCCAGCAGCCAAGACACTAGCCGGGTGGAGACCCAGTACTTC. It specifies CASSQDTSRVETQYF.

The CDR3 region has the DNA TGTGCCAGCACTCTTGGCCACGAGCAGTACTTC. Its translation: CASTLGHEQYF. The chain couples TRBV5-6 to TRBJ2-7; unclear D gene. The germline gives CDR1 SGHDT, CDR2 YYEEEE. Deletions cut 6 bases from V and 5 bases from J, with 9 bases between. This CDR3 has 11 amino acids.

The gene calls are TRBV5-4 and TRBJ2-4; 8 positions match TRBD1. Trimming cost V 7 bases and J 0 bases; bases outside gene matches: 9. Germline V gene lookup returns CDR1 SGHNT and CDR2 YYREEE (reference sequence). The CDR3 has 16 amino acids. The CDR3 nucleotides read TGTGCCAGCTCCGGACAGGGCGATCTAGCCAAAAACATTCAGTACTTC. Translated: CASSGQGDLAKNIQYF.

This chain joins TRBV11-3 and TRBJ2-3; D remains unclear. The CDR3 is 13 amino acids. The germline CDR1 and CDR2 sequences are SGHNT and YENEEA. The V gene lost 5 bases and the J gene lost 1 base, with 7 bases spanning the gap. CDR3 sequence reads: CASSPTRTDTQYF. The CDR3 bases are TGTGCCAGCAGCCCTACGCGCACAGATACGCAGTATTTT.

The chain couples TRBV7-2 to TRBJ2-7, with D possibly matching TRBD2 (6 bases). CDR3 length: 15 amino acids. V was clipped by 0 bases and J by 4 bases, with 13 bases between them. Germline V gene sequence: CDR1 SGHTA, CDR2 FQGNSA. In DNA, the CDR3 is TGTGCCAGCAGCTTAGCCCGGGACTCTACATACGAGCAGTACTTC. Encoded protein: CASSLARDSTYEQYF.

The chain employs TRBV7-9 and TRBJ2-4; 10 positions match TRBD1. This CDR3 has 18 amino acids. V dropped 5 bases and J dropped 6; count of bases not matched to a gene: 16. CDR1 and CDR2 from the germline V gene are SEHNR and FQNEAQ (reference sequence). The DNA for the CDR3 is TGTGCCAGCAGCCCCGATTTGACCGGGACAGGGGTTGGAAACATTCAGTACTTC. Its protein product is CASSPDLTGTGVGNIQYF.

The gene calls are TRBV6-6 and TRBJ2-2; TRBD1 matches 10 bases. Trimming cost V 6 bases and J 5 bases; bases outside gene matches: 9. The CDR3 contains 16 residues. Germline CDR1 is MNHNY and CDR2 is SVGAGI (reference sequence). The CDR3 spells CASSYTGQGLTGELFF. Here the CDR3 DNA reads TGTGCCAGCAGCTACACGGGACAGGGGTTAACCGGGGAGCTGTTTTTT.

This rearrangement joins TRBV28 to TRBJ2-1; unclear D gene. V lost 7 bases and J lost 2, with 6 bases in between. The CDR3 runs to 12 residues. Germline loops: CDR1 MDHEN, CDR2 SYDVKM. CDR3 in DNA: TGTGCCAGCACCCTAGCCTACAATGAGCAGTTCTTC. Amino acids: CASTLAYNEQFF.